The 29 T cell receptor beta chains presented below share a single source sample, sequenced in a study of T cell repertoires in cytomegalovirus infection. TCRdb analysed the reads with MiXCR anew, one entry per CDR3 protein. The table shows roughly 200,000 distinct CDR3 sequences, with approximately 40% occurring only once. Which antigens these TCRs recognize remains unknown. Sequencing was performed on CD8+ T cells from cultured PBMCs, taken from culture after CMV antigen stimulation. The source of these receptors is a human donor in good health (CMV status not recorded). Some clones in this sample may be carry-over from other donors' samples.

The gene calls are TRBV19 and TRBJ2-1; D ambiguous. The CDR3 totals 16 residues. Trimming removed 6 bases from V and 5 bases from J, with 20 bases in between. The germline gives CDR1 LNHDA, CDR2 SQIVND (reference sequence). The CDR3: CASRPRLESFNNEQFF. CDR3 bases: TGTGCCAGTAGGCCGCGGTTGGAATCATTCAACAATGAGCAGTTCTTC.

The V call is TRBV11-2, the J call TRBJ2-7; unclear D gene. The CDR3 contains 13 residues. The V and J ends lost 1 base and 1 base respectively, with 5 bases between them. CDR1 is SGHAT, CDR2 FQNNGV, per germline. The CDR3 loop reads CASSLVRSYEQYF. The CDR3 bases are TGTGCCAGCAGCTTAGTTAGATCCTACGAGCAGTACTTC.

The CDR3 loop reads CASSSREGYNEQFF. The CDR3 DNA is TGTGCCAGCAGCTCCCGGGAGGGCTACAATGAGCAGTTCTTC. V is TRBV7-6 and J is TRBJ2-1; 8 bases agree with TRBD2. This CDR3 is 14 amino acids long. Per the germline V gene, CDR1 is SGHVS and CDR2 is FNYEAQ. V shed 4 bases and J 3 bases; nucleotides not matched to a gene: 2.

The chain uses TRBV30 and TRBJ2-3; tentatively, D is TRBD1 or TRBD2 (6 bases each). With 1 base removed from V and 5 bases from J, the gap between germline ends came to 19 bases. CDR1 and CDR2 (germline): GTSNPN, SVGIG (reference sequence). This CDR3 comprises 16 residues. CDR3 sequence (DNA): TGTGCCTGGAGTGATCCGGGGGCGAAAGGGGGAGATACGCAGTATTTT. Encoded protein: CAWSDPGAKGGDTQYF.

The gene calls are TRBV25-1 and TRBJ1-1, with D possibly matching TRBD1 (5 bases). The CDR3 consists of 14 residues. Germline V gene data show CDR1 as MGHDK and CDR2 as SYGVNS. V shed 0 bases and J shed 9 bases, with 14 bases lying between them. The CDR3 spells CASSEYTQGEQAFF. In DNA, the CDR3 is TGTGCCAGCAGTGAATACACGCAGGGCGAACAAGCTTTCTTT.

This chain links TRBV12-5 with TRBJ1-2, with 9 nucleotides matching TRBD1. This CDR3 region has 14 residues. Trimming took 7 bases from V and 5 from J; bases not matched to a gene: 8. Germline V gene sequence: CDR1 LGHNT, CDR2 FRNRAP. The DNA for the CDR3 is TGTGCTAGTGCCAAAGGGGACAGGGATTATGGCTACACCTTC. Amino acid sequence: CASAKGDRDYGYTF.

The gene calls are TRBV7-8 and TRBJ2-7, with 14 bases identical to TRBD2. The V gene's germline CDR1 is SGHVS and CDR2 FQNEAQ. V lost 6 bases to trimming and J lost 0 bases; unmatched junction nucleotides: 16. There are 20 residues in the CDR3. The CDR3 is CASSSTAGTSGRRGSYEQYF. CDR3 in DNA: TGTGCCAGCAGTTCAACAGCCGGGACTAGCGGGAGAAGGGGCTCCTACGAGCAGTACTTC.

A remark on this clonotype: This may come from a read error, since a much larger clone is one base off. Without the conserved terminal phenylalanine or tryptophan, this CDR3 likely stems from a read error. It is unclear where the CDR3 begins or ends on the DNA, so no DNA is shown, and the CDR3 is as TCRdb lists it. This sequence joins TRBV20-1 and TRBJ2-1; the DNA was not used to check the table's D call, TRBD1. The CDR3 is 10 amino acids in total, end residues counted. CDR1 is DFQATT, CDR2 SNEGSKA, per germline (reference sequence). The CDR3 region is CSARQGGGFL.

This clonotype was seen a handful of times. V usage is TRBV28 and J usage is TRBJ2-1, with 14 nucleotides matching TRBD2. V lost 7 bases and J lost 8; bases outside the gene matches: 13. The CDR3 has 17 amino acids. CDR1 MDHEN and CDR2 SYDVKM come from the germline V gene. This chain's CDR3 is CASNQGPGLAGADEQFF. CDR3 in DNA: TGTGCCAGCAACCAGGGCCCGGGACTAGCGGGAGCTGATGAGCAGTTCTTC. The variable domain in full, with the rest retrieved from reference TRBV28 and TRBJ2-1, is DVKVTQSSRYLVKRTGEKVFLECVQDMDHENMFWYRQDPGLGLRLIYFSYDVKMKEKGDIPEGYSVSREKKERFSLILESASTNQTSMYLCASNQGPGLAGADEQFFGPGTRLTVL.

In regard to this clonotype: The germline gene is not matched at one end of the junction; a read error may be the cause. The rearrangement links TRBV4-1 to TRBJ2-2; D is possibly TRBD2 (6 bases). This CDR3 region has 15 residues. Per germline, CDR1 MGHRA and CDR2 YSYEKL. CDR3 loop: CASSQGLATTGELFF. As DNA, the CDR3 is TGTGCCAGCAGCCAAGGGCTAGCGACTACCGGGGAGCTGTTTTTT.

In DNA, the CDR3 is TGTGCCAGCAGCTCACCCAGGGGTCCGGCTGAAGCTTTCTTT. Protein product: CASSSPRGPAEAFF. The genes are TRBV5-4 and TRBJ1-1, with a weak D call TRBD1 (6 bases). V was shortened by 3 bases and J by 6 bases, with 15 bases between the two germline ends. This CDR3 is built from 14 residues. Germline CDR1 is SGHNT and CDR2 is YYREEE (reference sequence).

In its sample, this clonotype was seen a few times. The chain recombines TRBV18 with TRBJ1-5; TRBD1 matches at 10 bases. Germline V gene data show CDR1 as KGHSH and CDR2 as LQKENI. The CDR3 covers 15 residues. Trimming removed 6 bases from V and 5 bases from J; junction bases left unmatched: 7. The CDR3 DNA sequence: TGTGCCAGCTCTGCGGGACAGGGGCAGTATCAGCCCCAGCATTTT. Its protein is CASSAGQGQYQPQHF.

This clonotype has more than one count but fewer than ten. J is TRBJ2-3 and V is TRBV6-1; D gene ambiguous. The CDR3 covers 15 residues. V was clipped by 1 base and J by 1 base, with 9 bases between them. CDR1 MNHNS and CDR2 SASEGT come from the germline V gene. In DNA, the CDR3 is TGTGCCAGCAGTGAAGGCCTACGAGGCACAGATACGCAGTATTTT. Its protein is CASSEGLRGTDTQYF.

There are a few counts of this clonotype. Here the CDR3 reads CASSPLGQARGATEAFF. Written as DNA, the CDR3 is TGTGCCAGCAGTCCCCTGGGACAGGCGCGGGGCGCCACTGAAGCTTTCTTT. The chain combines TRBV27 with TRBJ1-1; 8 bases fit TRBD1. This CDR3 is built from 17 residues. Per germline, CDR1 MNHEY and CDR2 SMNVEV (reference sequence). J was trimmed by 4 bases and V by 5 bases; bases with no gene match: 15.

For the CDR3, the DNA is TGTGCCAGCAGCTTAGTAGCCAACGTCCTGACTTTC. It specifies CASSLVANVLTF. The chain links TRBV7-9 to TRBJ2-6; no reliable D call. Trimming removed 1 base from V and 7 bases from J, with 2 bases in between. The CDR3 totals 12 residues. CDR1 and CDR2 from the germline V gene are SEHNR and FQNEAQ (reference sequence).

A single count supports this clonotype. This sequence joins TRBV5-1 and TRBJ2-4, with D possibly TRBD1 on 6 matching bases. The V and J ends lost 0 bases and 16 bases respectively, with 14 bases between them. The CDR3 totals 12 residues. Looked up from germline, CDR1 is SGHRS and CDR2 is YFSETQ. The CDR3 is CASSLARDTLYF. The CDR3 DNA sequence: TGCGCCAGCAGCTTGGCCCGGGACACCCTCTACTTC.

This clonotype was seen a few times. The rearrangement joins TRBV11-3 to TRBJ2-1, with 7 positions matching TRBD2. V lost 6 bases and J lost 0; bases outside the gene matches: 2. CDR3 length: 14 residues. Germline CDR1 reads SGHNT; CDR2 reads YENEEA. CDR3 nucleotides: TGTGCCAGCAGTCTAGCGGCCTCCTACAATGAGCAGTTCTTC. As protein: CASSLAASYNEQFF.

The chain uses TRBV6-6 and TRBJ1-1, with TRBD1 as a possible D gene (5 bases). Trimming stripped 3 bases from V and 8 bases from J, with 10 bases between. The CDR3 length is 12 residues. In germline, CDR1 is MNHNY, CDR2 SVGAGI (reference sequence). DNA of the CDR3: TGTGCCAGCAGTTATCCAGGGTTAGAAGCTTTCTTT. Translating gives CASSYPGLEAFF.

In this sample, this clonotype turned up a few times. The genes are TRBV7-9 and TRBJ2-3; D may be TRBD2 (5 bases). CDR3 size: 12 residues. Germline CDR1 SEHNR, CDR2 FQNEAQ (reference sequence). The V end was cut by 8 bases, the J end by 5 bases, with 11 bases between. Written as DNA, the CDR3 is TGTGCCAGCGAACTCGAGGGAGATACGCAGTATTTT. It is translated as CASELEGDTQYF.

The chain recombines TRBV7-2 with TRBJ2-7; tentatively, D is TRBD2 (6 bases). Trimming removed 5 bases from V and 2 bases from J, with 16 bases in between. CDR1 SGHTA and CDR2 FQGNSA come from the germline V gene. CDR3 length: 15 amino acids. The DNA of the CDR3 is TGTGCCAGCAGCCCCCCGACTAGTCCGCCCTACGAGCAGTACTTC. It yields the protein CASSPPTSPPYEQYF.

The chain recombines TRBV7-9 with TRBJ1-5, with D possibly being TRBD1 (5 bases). The CDR3 is 15 residues long. Trimming left V 5 bases short and J 5 bases short, with 16 bases between. The germline CDR1 and CDR2 sequences are SEHNR and FQNEAQ (reference sequence). CDR3 in DNA: TGTGCCAGCAGCAGCTCCGGGACCTTTGATCAGCCCCAGCATTTT. Translation gives CASSSSGTFDQPQHF.

The V and J genes are TRBV7-4 and TRBJ2-1; D possibly corresponds to TRBD1 (6 bases). Trimming cost V 5 bases and J 1 base, with 15 bases left between them. This CDR3 spans 16 amino acids. The germline V gene encodes CDR1 SGHVT and CDR2 SQSDAQ. The CDR3 DNA reads TGTGCCAGCAGCCCATTGGTACAGGGATCCTACAATGAGCAGTTCTTC. Residues: CASSPLVQGSYNEQFF.

The chain has TRBV10-3 and TRBJ2-7; D is ambiguous. Trimming cost V 0 bases and J 5 bases, with 11 bases left between them. The CDR3 covers 14 residues. In germline, CDR1 is ENHRY, CDR2 SYGVKD. CDR3 in DNA: TGTGCCATCAGTGAGTCTGTAAAAGTCGACGAGCAGTACTTC. It is translated as CAISESVKVDEQYF.

As for this clonotype: Since no conserved phenylalanine or tryptophan closes the CDR3, a read error is the likely cause. V gene TRBV7-8 combines with J gene TRBJ1-1, with a tentative D call TRBD1 (5 bases). This CDR3 spans 19 amino acids. Germline V gives CDR1 SGHVS, CDR2 FQNEAQ. Trimming stripped 5 bases from V and 5 bases from J, with 30 bases between. The CDR3 bases are TGTGCCAGCAGCCTCCTTTGGGGGACTAGGGGCGAAGGTAGTACTGAAGCTTTCTTA. It encodes CASSLLWGTRGEGSTEAFL.

The chain joins TRBV7-9 to TRBJ1-2, with D unclear. The V end was cut by 0 bases, the J end by 4 bases, with 9 bases between. The CDR3 runs to 14 residues. Germline values: CDR1 SEHNR, CDR2 FQNEAQ (reference sequence). The chain's CDR3 is CASSLAVGVYGYTF. CDR3 nucleotide sequence: TGTGCCAGCAGCTTAGCGGTCGGGGTCTATGGCTACACCTTC. Full variable domain (missing parts from reference TRBV7-9 and TRBJ1-2): DTGVSQNPRHKITKRGQNVTFRCDPISEHNRLYWYRQTLGQGPEFLTYFQNEAQLEKSRLLSDRFSAERPKGSFSTLEIQRTEQGDSAMYLCASSLAVGVYGYTFGSGTRLTVV.

The gene calls are TRBV30 and TRBJ2-1; weak D call: TRBD1 (6 bases). The CDR3 runs 13 residues. In germline, CDR1 is GTSNPN, CDR2 SVGIG (reference sequence). Trimming took off 1 base at V and 4 bases at J, with 8 bases between the two ends. The CDR3 nucleotides are TGTGCCTGGAGTGGGCAGGGGTACAATGAGCAGTTCTTC. The encoded protein is CAWSGQGYNEQFF.

There are many counts of this clonotype. The chain is built from TRBV7-6 and TRBJ1-2; maybe TRBD1 (6 bases). There are 14 residues in the CDR3. The ends were cut back, 1 base at V and 8 bases at J, with 14 bases in the middle. Per germline, CDR1 SGHVS and CDR2 FNYEAQ. The chain's CDR3 is CASSLGGTSRGYTF. The CDR3 coding sequence is TGTGCCAGCAGCTTAGGGGGGACATCTCGAGGCTACACCTTC.

In its sample, this clonotype was seen once. The chain recombines TRBV28 with TRBJ1-5, with D possibly matching TRBD1 (6 bases). Germline assignment: CDR1 MDHEN and CDR2 SYDVKM. V gave up 5 bases and J gave up 5 bases, with 16 bases separating them. The CDR3 length is 15 residues. In nucleotides, the CDR3 is TGTGCCAGCAGTCCCGGGGGCAGTGGTGATCAGCCCCAGCATTTT. Its translation: CASSPGGSGDQPQHF. The full variable domain, its missing parts supplied by reference TRBV28 and TRBJ1-5, is DVKVTQSSRYLVKRTGEKVFLECVQDMDHENMFWYRQDPGLGLRLIYFSYDVKMKEKGDIPEGYSVSREKKERFSLILESASTNQTSMYLCASSPGGSGDQPQHFGDGTRLSIL.

This clonotype was observed a few times. The chain has TRBV28 and TRBJ2-1, with 8 positions matching TRBD1. Per germline, CDR1 MDHEN and CDR2 SYDVKM. J was trimmed by 0 bases and V by 6 bases; bases with no gene match: 7. This CDR3 region has 16 residues. CDR3 protein: CASSRQGPSSYNEQFF. DNA of the CDR3: TGTGCCAGCAGCAGACAGGGGCCTAGCTCCTACAATGAGCAGTTCTTC.